These 27 T cell receptor beta chains came from one sample sequenced in a study of shared clonotypes between healthy human individuals. Clones were read by immunoSEQ multiplex PCR, and TCRdb kept only the in-frame ones, dropping some. The data contain 1 million to 1.3 million clones, approximately 78% of them singletons. Sequencing was carried out using memory CD4+ T cells from PBMCs. The subset was: CD45RA-negative fraction. These receptor sequences come from a man aged 18-30 years in good health. Some clones in this sample may be carry-over from other donors' samples.

V is TRBV5-4 and J is TRBJ1-2; 8 bases align to TRBD1. Germline-derived CDR1 and CDR2 are SGHNT and YYREEE (reference sequence). Losses at the gene ends were 4 bases for V and 8 bases for J; bases not matched to a gene: 10. This CDR3 spans 14 amino acids. Here the CDR3 DNA reads TGTGCCAGCAGCCCCCAGTTTACAGGGGGAGGCTACACCTTC. It specifies CASSPQFTGGGYTF.

Comment on this clone: A far larger clone is just one base off, so this is likely a read error. The identical CDR3 is also encoded by other nucleotide sequences in the sample. This chain joins TRBV2 and TRBJ2-3, with D perhaps TRBD1 or TRBD2 (5 bases each). This CDR3 has 13 residues. With 4 bases removed from V and 0 bases from J, the gap between germline ends came to 5 bases. Per the germline V gene, CDR1 is SNHLY and CDR2 is FYNNEI. CDR3 loop: CASSGDSTDTQYF. Here the CDR3 DNA reads TGTGCCAGCAGTGGGGACAGCACAGATACGCAGTATTTT.

The CDR3 nucleotides are TGTGCCAGCAGCCAGAGGGGACTAGCGGGATACGAGCAGTACTTC. The encoded protein is CASSQRGLAGYEQYF. The chain employs TRBV11-1 and TRBJ2-7; TRBD2 aligns across 13 bases. The ends lost 5 bases at V and 4 bases at J; junction bases unmatched: 5. The CDR3 extends over 15 amino acids. CDR1 SGHAT and CDR2 FQDESV come from the germline V gene (reference sequence).

The chain uses TRBV7-2 and TRBJ2-7, with 8 bases aligning to TRBD1. Trimming cost V 1 base and J 4 bases; bases outside gene matches: 9. There are 16 residues in the CDR3. CDR1 SGHTA and CDR2 FQGNSA come from the germline V gene. CDR3 nucleotide sequence: TGTGCCAGCAGCTTAGATTCAGGGGGCGCGATTTACGAGCAGTACTTC. Its protein is CASSLDSGGAIYEQYF.

The chain couples TRBV2 to TRBJ2-1; TRBD2 agrees at 8 bases. The CDR3 consists of 13 residues. Germline assignment: CDR1 SNHLY and CDR2 FYNNEI. V was clipped by 7 bases and J by 4 bases; unmatched bases: 3. CDR3 nucleotide sequence: TGTGCCAGCAACGGACTAGCTTACAATGAGCAGTTCTTC. As protein: CASNGLAYNEQFF.

The chain is built from TRBV5-1 and TRBJ2-5; TRBD2 matches 7 bases. Germline CDR1 and CDR2: SGHRS and YFSETQ. CDR3 size: 15 residues. V shed 4 bases, J shed 2 bases, and the junction held 8 bases outside the gene matches. The CDR3 DNA reads as TGCGCCAGCAGCCCATCGGGAGCGGGGCAAGAGACCCAGTACTTC. This translates into CASSPSGAGQETQYF.

The gene calls are TRBV15 and TRBJ1-4; no clear D. V dropped 0 bases and J dropped 5 bases, with 13 bases sitting between them. Germline CDR1 reads LNHNV; CDR2 reads YYDKDF (reference sequence). The CDR3 has 16 amino acids. The CDR3 bases are TGTGCCACCAGCAGAGATAGGGCAGGTGGCAATGAAAAACTGTTTTTT. Its translation: CATSRDRAGGNEKLFF.

The chain carries TRBV30 and TRBJ2-3; perhaps TRBD1 as D (6 bases). V shed 4 bases and J shed 5 bases, with 16 bases lying between them. The CDR3 is 14 amino acids. Per the germline V gene, CDR1 is GTSNPN and CDR2 is SVGIG (reference sequence). CDR3 in amino acids: CAWTPGYREDTQYF. CDR3 nucleotide sequence: TGTGCCTGGACCCCGGGGTACAGGGAAGATACGCAGTATTTT. Full variable domain (remainder filled in from reference TRBV30 and TRBJ2-3): SQTIHQWPATLVQPVGSPLSLECTVEGTSNPNLYWYRQAAGRGLQLLFYSVGIGQISSEVPQNLSASRPQDRQFILSSKKLLLSDSGFYLCAWTPGYREDTQYFGPGTRLTVL.

The V call is TRBV18, the J call TRBJ1-4; D remains ambiguous. V was clipped by 2 bases and J by 0 bases, with 10 bases between them. The germline CDR1 and CDR2 sequences are KGHSH and LQKENI. This CDR3 contains 16 residues. The CDR3 sequence is CASSPFGVATNEKLFF. The CDR3 nucleotides are TGTGCCAGCTCACCATTCGGAGTAGCAACTAATGAAAAACTGTTTTTT.

J is TRBJ1-4 and V is TRBV2; D remains unclear. V was shortened by 4 bases and J by 5 bases, with 14 bases between the two germline ends. Germline V gives CDR1 SNHLY, CDR2 FYNNEI. This CDR3 is built from 15 residues. CDR3 residues: CASSVFGVGNEKLFF. The CDR3 nucleotides read TGTGCCAGCAGTGTGTTTGGGGTAGGGAATGAAAAACTGTTTTTT. The full variable domain, its missing parts supplied by reference TRBV2 and TRBJ1-4, is EPEVTQTPSHQVTQMGQEVILRCVPISNHLYFYWYRQILGQKVEFLVSFYNNEISEKSEIFDDQFSVERPDGSNFTLKIRSTKLEDSAMYFCASSVFGVGNEKLFFGSGTQLSVL.

J is TRBJ2-7 and V is TRBV5-1, with a possible D match to TRBD2 (6 bases). This CDR3 has 13 residues. CDR1 is SGHRS, CDR2 YFSETQ, per germline. V gave up 4 bases and J gave up 3 bases, with 11 bases separating them. CDR3 sequence: CASSRDWNYEQYF. CDR3 sequence (DNA): TGCGCCAGCAGCCGGGACTGGAACTACGAGCAGTACTTC.

Comment on this clone: Other DNA sequences within the sample encode an identical CDR3. The V gene is TRBV11-3, the J gene TRBJ2-2; D unclear. The CDR3 is made up of 13 amino acids. Germline V gene sequence: CDR1 SGHNT, CDR2 YENEEA. The V end was cut by 2 bases, the J end by 5 bases, with 6 bases between. The CDR3 is CASSLLGTGELFF. CDR3 DNA: TGTGCCAGCAGCTTATTGGGGACCGGGGAGCTGTTTTTT.

This rearrangement joins TRBV18 to TRBJ2-3, with D possibly matching TRBD2 (5 bases). Germline V lookup: CDR1 KGHSH, CDR2 LQKENI. V lost 4 bases to trimming and J lost 3 bases, with 11 bases between them. This CDR3 spans 14 amino acids. CDR3 sequence (DNA): TGTGCCAGCTCACACCTGACTACTACAGATACGCAGTATTTT. Its protein product is CASSHLTTTDTQYF. The variable domain in full, completed from reference TRBV18 and TRBJ2-3, reads NAGVMQNPRHLVRRRGQEARLRCSPMKGHSHVYWYRQLPEEGLKFMVYLQKENIIDESGMPKERFSAEFPKEGPSILRIQQVVRGDSAAYFCASSHLTTTDTQYFGPGTRLTVL.

The chain employs TRBV5-1 and TRBJ1-2; no firm D call. The CDR3 has 14 residues. Germline CDR1 SGHRS, CDR2 YFSETQ. Trimming removed 2 bases at V and 2 bases at J, with 10 bases between. The CDR3 nucleotides are TGCGCCAGCAGCTTAGGCAATCCGAACTATGGCTACACCTTC. Protein sequence: CASSLGNPNYGYTF.

The chain uses TRBV2 and TRBJ2-5; 7 nucleotides line up with TRBD1. Germline CDR1 SNHLY, CDR2 FYNNEI. After removal of 7 bases from V and 1 base from J, the junction contained 6 bases not matched to a gene. The CDR3 runs to 14 residues. This CDR3 is CASTPTGAQETQYF. In DNA form, the CDR3 reads TGTGCCAGCACCCCTACAGGGGCCCAAGAGACCCAGTACTTC.

A word on this clone: A read error may produce the germline difference seen at one junction end. This CDR3 is also generated by other DNA sequences in the sample. J is TRBJ1-5 and V is TRBV5-1; no firm D call. The germline V gene has CDR1 SGHRS and CDR2 YFSETQ. There are 13 residues in the CDR3. The DNA of the CDR3 is TGTGCCAGCAGCTTGGGAACGAGTCAGCCCCAGCATTTT. Its protein product is CASSLGTSQPQHF.

This chain links TRBV2 with TRBJ1-2, with TRBD1 as a possible D gene (6 bases). Germline CDR1 SNHLY, CDR2 FYNNEI. With 5 bases removed from V and 0 bases from J, the gap between germline ends came to 13 bases. CDR3 size: 15 residues. As DNA, the CDR3 is TGTGCCAGCAGTCTCGGACAGAACCCTAACTATGGCTACACCTTC. Protein: CASSLGQNPNYGYTF.

J is TRBJ2-5 and V is TRBV7-3, with 7 bases that match TRBD2. This CDR3 contains 16 residues. Germline lookup yields CDR1 SGHTA and CDR2 FQGTGA. V dropped 1 base and J dropped 3; count of bases not matched to a gene: 8. In nucleotides, the CDR3 is TGTGCCAGCAGCTTAATTGGGACTATTAGTAAAGAGACCCAGTACTTC. Encoded protein: CASSLIGTISKETQYF.

The rearrangement links TRBV6-5 to TRBJ1-2; D might be TRBD1 (5 bases). This CDR3 spans 14 amino acids. In germline, CDR1 is MNHEY, CDR2 SVGAGI. V lost 6 bases, J lost 2 bases, and 13 bases lay in between. CDR3 nucleotide sequence: TGTGCCAGCAGCCGGCAGGGTGCGAACTATGGCTACACCTTC. Translation: CASSRQGANYGYTF.

The V and J genes are TRBV9 and TRBJ1-2; D is ambiguous. The germline gives CDR1 SGDLS, CDR2 YYNGEE. The CDR3 is made up of 15 amino acids. V gave up 0 bases and J gave up 2 bases, with 11 bases separating them. The CDR3 sequence is CASSVGVSANYGYTF. The CDR3 region has the DNA TGTGCCAGCAGCGTAGGCGTAAGTGCCAACTATGGCTACACCTTC.

The chain employs TRBV2 and TRBJ2-1; D possibly corresponds to TRBD1 (6 bases). CDR1 is SNHLY, CDR2 FYNNEI, per germline. The CDR3 is made up of 13 amino acids. V dropped 7 bases and J dropped 7 bases, with 14 bases sitting between them. CDR3 region: CASTGTSENEQFF. In DNA form, the CDR3 reads TGTGCCAGCACTGGGACATCGGAGAATGAGCAGTTCTTC.

The chain uses TRBV5-1 and TRBJ1-2; 7 bases fit TRBD1. Losses at the gene ends were 1 base for V and 10 bases for J; bases not matched to a gene: 10. The CDR3 totals 14 residues. Germline-derived CDR1 and CDR2 are SGHRS and YFSETQ. The CDR3, as DNA: TGCGCCAGCAGCTTGAACCACCGCGGGACAGACTACACCTTC. It is translated as CASSLNHRGTDYTF.

The V call is TRBV18, the J call TRBJ1-4, with D perhaps TRBD1 (5 bases). CDR1 is KGHSH, CDR2 LQKENI, per germline. V was shortened by 6 bases and J by 0 bases, with 11 bases between the two germline ends. The CDR3 has 15 amino acids. CDR3 nucleotides: TGTGCCAGCTCGAGGGGCCAGGCAACTAATGAAAAACTGTTTTTT. Its translation is CASSRGQATNEKLFF.

This clone has more than one count but fewer than ten. A read error may produce the germline difference seen at one junction end. The gene calls are TRBV18 and TRBJ2-1, with D possibly TRBD2 on 6 matching bases. Germline CDR1 and CDR2: KGHSH and LQKENI. The CDR3 has 12 residues. DNA for the CDR3: TGTGCCAGCTCCAGCATGGGGGGAGATAAGGTCTTC. This gives the protein CASSSMGGDKVF.

The rearrangement uses TRBV10-3 and TRBJ2-7, with 12 bases aligning to TRBD2. Germline-derived CDR1 and CDR2 are ENHRY and SYGVKD. Trimming at V came to 10 bases and at J to 1 base, leaving 2 bases not matched to a gene. The CDR3 is 13 amino acids. CDR3 loop: CASGLAGSYEQYF. CDR3 sequence (DNA): TGTGCCAGCGGACTAGCGGGATCCTACGAGCAGTACTTC.

This clone was seen a few times. The chain links TRBV19 to TRBJ1-5; no clear D gene. Germline V gene lookup returns CDR1 LNHDA and CDR2 SQIVND (reference sequence). The CDR3 length is 16 residues. Trimming pared 0 bases from V and 5 bases from J, leaving 14 bases between. CDR3 protein: CASSIDGTYVYQPQHF. The CDR3 DNA is TGTGCCAGTAGTATAGATGGCACCTACGTCTATCAGCCCCAGCATTTT.

Details on this clone: Within the sample, other DNA sequences also encode this same CDR3. This rearrangement joins TRBV29-1 to TRBJ1-1; D gene unclear. Germline V gene data show CDR1 as SQVTM and CDR2 as ANQGSEA. V dropped 7 bases and J dropped 1 base, with 4 bases sitting between them. This CDR3 contains 10 residues. The CDR3 DNA reads TGCAGCGGAGGGAACACTGAAGCTTTCTTT. Translating gives CSGGNTEAFF.